Listed below are T cell receptor beta chains from one sample, sequenced in a study of T-cell memory formation after mild COVID-19. Each CDR3 protein gets one entry after TCRdb re-called the 5' RACE reads with MiXCR. The sample has about 620,000 distinct CDR3 sequences; about a sixth are singletons. Sequencing used PBMCs or a T cell subset sorted from them (not recorded which). These receptors were taken from an adult woman who had mild COVID-19 (a few samples of this study predate the infection). Cell type and time point are not known. CDR3s include the opening cysteine and the closing phenylalanine or tryptophan. D genes are given only for firm matches. Size tells how often a clone was seen (once, few, many) or the class of an expanded clone, and some rows leave it out.

j_call clone_size d_call v_call cdr3_aa cdr3_nt
TRBJ1-1 few . TRBV20-1 CSARPNTEAFF TGCAGTGCCAGACCTAACACTGAAGCTTTCTTT
TRBJ1-2 . . TRBV20-1 CSARIDRSYGYTF TGCAGTGCTAGGATTGACAGAAGCTATGGCTACACCTTC
TRBJ2-7 . TRBD2 TRBV7-9 CASTAGIIYEQYF TGTGCCAGCACAGCGGGAATCATCTACGAGCAGTACTTC
TRBJ1-1 . . TRBV2 CAGEAGTEAFF TGTGCCGGGGAGGCGGGGACTGAAGCTTTCTTT
TRBJ1-1 few . TRBV6-6 CASRKGTGNTEAFF TGTGCCAGCAGGAAAGGGACGGGGAACACTGAAGCTTTCTTT
TRBJ2-2 . TRBD2 TRBV5-8 CASSLEGLASGELFF TGTGCCAGCAGCTTGGAGGGACTAGCTTCCGGGGAGCTGTTTTTT
TRBJ1-2 . . TRBV6-1 CASHTDKTNYGYTF TGTGCCAGCCATACAGATAAAACGAACTATGGCTACACCTTC
TRBJ2-3 few TRBD2 TRBV5-1 CASSSGLATADTQYF TGCGCCAGCAGCTCAGGACTAGCGACCGCAGATACGCAGTATTTT
TRBJ1-2 . . TRBV12-3/TRBV12-4 CASSFNIGGTIGYTF TGTGCCAGCAGTTTCAATATTGGCGGAACTATCGGCTACACCTTC
TRBJ2-2 . TRBD1 TRBV7-2 CASSLQGAVGELFF TGTGCCAGCAGCTTACAGGGGGCGGTCGGGGAGCTGTTTTTT
TRBJ2-7 . . TRBV3-1 CASSQGDGRYEQYF TGTGCCAGCAGCCAAGGGGACGGCCGCTACGAGCAGTACTTC
TRBJ2-2 . TRBD2 TRBV6-4 CASSERGGTGELFF TGTGCCAGCAGTGAGCGGGGGGGCACCGGGGAGCTGTTTTTT
TRBJ2-3 many TRBD2 TRBV7-3 CASSLGGAGLAGADTQYF TGTGCCAGCAGCTTAGGGGGCGCGGGACTAGCGGGAGCAGATACGCAGTATTTT
TRBJ2-3 . . TRBV7-2 CASSFLAVRADTQYF TGTGCCAGCAGCTTTTTAGCCGTTCGGGCGGATACGCAGTATTTT
TRBJ2-7 many . TRBV29-1 CSVESGVREEQYF TGCAGCGTTGAGTCGGGGGTGAGGGAGGAGCAGTACTTC
TRBJ2-1 few . TRBV6-4 CASSDGNNNEQFF TGTGCCAGCAGTGACGGGAACAACAATGAGCAGTTCTTC
TRBJ2-1 few . TRBV3-1 CASSQYGGTGAGNEQFF TGTGCCAGCAGCCAATACGGGGGAACAGGGGCGGGAAATGAGCAGTTCTTC
TRBJ2-3 few . TRBV3-1 CASSQSGHTDTQYF TGTGCCAGCAGCCAGAGTGGTCACACAGATACGCAGTATTTT
TRBJ2-5 . . TRBV9 CASSVKGAGETQYF TGTGCCAGCAGCGTGAAAGGGGCCGGGGAGACCCAGTACTTC
TRBJ2-3 . TRBD1 TRBV20-1 CSARAFVSAGGRTDTQYF TGCAGTGCTAGAGCATTCGTCTCGGCAGGGGGTAGGACAGATACGCAGTATTTT
TRBJ2-1 few . TRBV5-1 CASTEDPFAAGLNNEQFF TGCGCCAGTACTGAGGACCCATTTGCAGCGGGCCTAAACAATGAGCAGTTCTTC
TRBJ2-3 . . TRBV5-1 CASSKSRYTDTQYF TGCGCCAGCAGTAAGTCGAGATACACAGATACGCAGTATTTT
TRBJ1-1 . . TRBV30 CAWSHGLMNTEAFF TGTGCCTGGAGTCACGGTCTCATGAACACTGAAGCTTTCTTT
TRBJ2-2 few . TRBV12-3/TRBV12-4 CASSLPGRIRTGELFF TGTGCCAGCAGTTTACCGGGGCGCATTAGAACCGGGGAGCTGTTTTTT
TRBJ2-7 few TRBD1 TRBV6-1 CASSILGTGSPYEQYF TGTGCCAGCAGTATCCTTGGGACAGGGAGTCCCTACGAGCAGTACTTC
TRBJ1-2 . . TRBV25-1 CASSVRDGNYGYTF TGTGCCAGCAGTGTACGGGACGGCAACTATGGCTACACCTTC
TRBJ2-1 . . TRBV10-3 CAISDETGSEQFF TGTGCCATCAGTGACGAAACAGGGAGTGAGCAGTTCTTC
TRBJ2-5 . TRBD1 TRBV9 CASSVGAENRGETQYF TGTGCCAGCAGCGTAGGGGCGGAGAACAGGGGAGAGACCCAGTACTTC
TRBJ2-7 . TRBD1 TRBV28 CASSFRRQGGEQYF TGTGCCAGCAGTTTTAGGCGACAGGGGGGAGAGCAGTACTTC
TRBJ1-1 once TRBD1 TRBV6-6 CASSRDRDQGASEAFF TGTGCCAGCAGCCGGGACAGGGACCAAGGGGCCTCTGAAGCTTTCTTT
TRBJ2-7 . TRBD2 TRBV27 CASSLSPLAEDFPSPYEQYF TGTGCCAGCAGTTTATCCCCTCTAGCGGAAGACTTTCCTTCGCCCTACGAGCAGTACTTC
TRBJ2-1 few TRBD1 TRBV6-9 CASRKWDRGWNEQFF TGTGCCAGCAGGAAATGGGACAGGGGGTGGAATGAGCAGTTCTTC
TRBJ2-3 . TRBD2 TRBV7-9 CASSPSGTTDTQYF TGTGCCAGCAGCCCGAGCGGGACCACAGATACGCAGTATTTT
TRBJ2-5 . . TRBV30 CAWSAGGLETQYF TGTGCCTGGAGTGCCGGGGGGCTAGAGACCCAGTACTTC
TRBJ1-5 few . TRBV24-1 CATSPSGLISNQPQHF TGTGCCACCAGCCCTTCGGGACTGATAAGCAATCAGCCCCAGCATTTT
TRBJ2-5 few . TRBV7-9 CASSFDGAGTQYF TGTGCCAGCAGCTTCGACGGCGCGGGGACCCAGTACTTC
TRBJ1-2 . TRBD1 TRBV20-1 CSASGDSTFSGYTF TGCAGTGCTAGTGGGGACAGCACCTTTTCTGGCTACACCTTC
TRBJ2-6 . . TRBV7-9 CASSKGMGVSGANVLTF TGTGCCAGCAGCAAAGGGATGGGGGTCTCTGGGGCCAACGTCCTGACTTTC
TRBJ2-5 many . TRBV29-1 CSVDGIGHLGETQYF TGCAGCGTCGATGGGATTGGACACCTCGGGGAGACCCAGTACTTC
TRBJ2-7 . . TRBV3-1 CASSQGSRSYEQYF TGTGCCAGCAGCCAAGGTAGCCGTTCCTACGAGCAGTACTTC
TRBJ1-2 . TRBD1 TRBV25-1 CASLDRGHGYTF TGTGCCAGCTTGGACAGGGGGCATGGCTACACCTTC
TRBJ2-5 few TRBD2 TRBV12-3/TRBV12-4 CASSFGTSGRVGQETQYF TGTGCCAGCAGTTTCGGGACTAGCGGGAGAGTTGGGCAAGAGACCCAGTACTTC
TRBJ2-5 . TRBD2 TRBV20-1 CSARALAGGQYF TGCAGTGCAAGGGCACTAGCGGGGGGCCAGTACTTC
TRBJ2-1 few . TRBV21-1 CASSKGTGSSYNEQFF TGTGCCAGCAGCAAAGGGACAGGGAGCTCCTACAATGAGCAGTTCTTC
TRBJ1-1 . . TRBV6-5 CASKGRGNTEAFF TGTGCCAGCAAGGGCAGGGGGAACACTGAAGCTTTCTTT
TRBJ1-1 few . TRBV27 CASSLAPYTEAFF TGTGCCAGCAGTTTAGCACCTTACACTGAAGCTTTCTTT
TRBJ1-1 . . TRBV12-3/TRBV12-4 CASSRQQGNTEAFF TGTGCCAGCAGTCGCCAACAGGGTAACACTGAAGCTTTCTTT
TRBJ1-1 many . TRBV29-1 CSVETTKATEAFF TGCAGCGTTGAAACAACGAAAGCCACTGAAGCTTTCTTT
TRBJ2-1 few . TRBV5-1 CASTSLASSYNEQFF TGCGCCAGCACTTCCCTTGCGAGCTCCTACAATGAGCAGTTCTTC
TRBJ1-2 few . TRBV7-2 CASSLGAGPRDYGYTF TGTGCCAGCAGCTTAGGGGCAGGACCCCGGGACTATGGCTACACCTTC
TRBJ2-1 few TRBD2 TRBV6-1 CASTSVAGIGSGEQFF TGTGCCAGCACCAGTGTAGCGGGGATAGGGTCGGGTGAGCAGTTCTTC